A single TCR beta chain is shown here with its context. This clone was seen once. What this receptor recognizes is not known. It has no much larger one-base neighbor in the sample; base qualities were not kept. For the CD8 naive samples, CD45RO-negative cells were positively selected for CCR7, yielding a CD45RA+CCR7+ population from which TemRA cells were excluded. The donors were healthy, HIV-negative adults with no recently reported acute infections or vaccinations. Only Caucasian adults living in Nashville, Tennessee, USA were represented among the donors. After blood collection by leukapheresis, PBMCs were isolated using Ficoll-Histopaque density gradient centrifugation and then cryopreserved in the vapor phase of liquid nitrogen. Analytical flow cytometry was used to check the purity and quantity of each magnetically sorted T cell population. From each sorted fraction, genomic DNA was isolated and quantified by UV absorbance on a Nanodrop 2000c.

The sample originates from a study of shared clonotypes between healthy human individuals (TCRdb year 2020). A note on the overall study: A few men and two women, aged 18 to 49 years, made up the cohort. Libraries were prepared and TCR repertoires were sequenced by different laboratories using diverse techniques, in order to increase sequencing depth and limit assay-specific biases. Blood TCR repertoires of 5 or 6 healthy adults were deeply sequenced to estimate repertoire size and the extent of clonotype sharing between individuals. For each donor, three plates each were used for CD4 naive and CD4 memory, two plates were used for CD8 naive, and one plate was used for CD8 memory. Each donor's leukapheresis produced roughly between roughly 0.85 and 9.5 billion PBMCs. The research as a whole found: Naive subsets generally had larger estimated clonotype richness than memory subsets. Only blood was sampled, and tissue TCR repertoires likely differ from those in blood. When a few donors were compared, the shared fraction of clonotypes was 5% to 6.5% for naive CD4, roughly 3.3% for naive CD8, more than 2% for memory CD4, and less than 0.5% for memory CD8. Clonotypes shared by all four sorted-subset donors showed higher generation probabilities than non-shared clonotypes. Because the study included a small number of donors, the genetic and exposure-history diversity represented was limited. Even with the large sequencing depth, rarefaction of the sorted-subset datasets indicated that sequencing was incomplete. Pairwise subsampling indicated that sequencing depth was expected to affect the degree of clonotype sharing among donors.

Using the deep immunoSEQ assay, multiplex PCR amplified TCR CDR3 regions from genomic DNA. Genomic DNA extracted from each cell subset was distributed evenly over all wells of several immunoSEQ 96-well plates, and each plate served as one replicate. For sorted subsets, each replicate PCR was loaded with about 0.2 ug genomic DNA, equivalent to roughly 30,000 T cell genomes. Purified libraries were quantified with a Qubit 3.0 fluorometer, sized on a Bioanalyzer 2100, and re-quantified with the KAPA Library Quantification kit. Every immunoSEQ 96-well plate was sequenced on a separate single-read 150-cycle Illumina NextSeq 550 flow cell. Under the source paper's analysis protocol: Because only junctional sequences without quality scores were contained in the immunoSEQ output, filtering matching that applied to full-length reads could not be performed. Sequences were annotated with PyIR, a Python wrapper for IgBLAST v1.9, and V/J genes and CDR3 were assigned using IMGT germline references. Reads were filtered out if the reads had weak V/J assignments (E-value above 1e-6), no CDR3, stop codons, out-of-frame junctions, or ambiguous translated residues. V3J clonotypes were defined by identical inferred V gene, J gene, and CDR3 amino acid sequence. To compute the percentage overlap between repertoires, the number of shared unique clonotypes was divided by the size of the smaller repertoire. Repertoire richness was assessed with RTK rarefaction, the Chao1 estimator, and Recon v2.1 estimates of unobserved clonotypes. Generation probabilities for all TCRbeta clonotypes obtained by the gDNA method from a few donors were computed using OLGA. The source is immuneACCESS, and TCRdb retained only in-frame sequences with V and J called. Part of the clones is not carried over; for the studies checked, unresolved V genes explain less than half of this, and the remainder is unexplained. V, J and clone size are taken as reported in that table, and D and trimming were inferred from the DNA itself. The sample table contains some 2 million clones; only one count was recorded for approximately 95% of them. The top ten clonotypes cover 1.2% of the sample.

The sequencing sample was made of naive CD8+ T cells sorted from blood. In light of the paper, this sample's cell subset or site label describes: CD45RA+CCR7+. The receptor was derived from a man between 18 and 29 years old in good health.

The CDR3 protein is CASSFSSNKANYGYTF. The DNA sequence is given as TGCGCCAGCAGCTTTTCATCCAACAAGGCTAACTATGGCTACACCTTC. This chain joins TRBV5-1 to TRBJ1-2, with no confidently assigned D gene. V is cut by 2 bases and J by 0 bases, and the space between the germline ends is 14 bases. The CDR3 runs 16 residues from the cysteine to the phenylalanine. Only CDR3 DNA is held: 48 bases, read in frame from base 1. CDR1 SGHRS and CDR2 YFSETQ are derived from the germline V gene.